This T cell receptor beta chain was captured in a study of T cell repertoires in cytomegalovirus infection. Across the whole study: Public TCR beta signatures were indicative of both CMV infection and a matching HLA type. General study results and limits: Within the response measured ex vivo, HLA-C-restricted CMV-specific TCR beta clonotypes were dominant. Using cumulative public TCR beta family frequency, the authors identified those who carried CMV together with the relevant HLA.

Regarding this clonotype: The antigen remains unidentified.

TCRdb redid the calling of the reads with MiXCR, one entry per CDR3 protein. The profile shows around 770,000 distinct CDR3 sequences, 25% to 30% of them singletons. CDR3 length: 15 amino acids. The germline gives CDR1 MGHDK, CDR2 SYGVNS. J lost 2 bases, V lost 6 bases, and 8 bases had no gene match. The sample was cultured CD8+ T cells from PBMCs, taken from culture after CMV antigen stimulation. The chain recombines TRBV25-1 with TRBJ1-2; 8 bases map to TRBD1. This TCR derives from a human donor in good health (CMV status not recorded). Some clones in this sample may be carry-over from other donors' samples. CDR3 in amino acids: CASSHGDRGNYGYTF. CDR3 sequence (DNA): TGTGCCAGCAGCCATGGCGACAGGGGCAACTATGGCTACACCTTC.